The 8 T cell receptor beta chains listed next were all sequenced from one sample in a study of cytomegalovirus exposure and HLA in healthy donors. Profiled with immunoSEQ multiplex PCR; TCRdb holds only in-frame clones, not every one. Found here are fewer than 200,000 clones, 95% to 96% of them singletons; the top ten hold more than 0.7%. Input material: PBMCs. Receptors were obtained from a woman aged 18 to 35 in good health and CMV-seronegative.

J is TRBJ1-1 and V is TRBV7-2; possible D gene TRBD1, 5 bases. V was pared by 5 bases and J by 5 bases, with 18 bases between. Germline V gene data show CDR1 as SGHTA and CDR2 as FQGNSA. CDR3 length equals 15 residues. Here the CDR3 DNA reads TGTGCCAGCAGCCCAGTGGGCAACAGGATAACTGAAGCTTTCTTT. This gives the protein CASSPVGNRITEAFF.

CDR3 bases: TGTGCCAGCAGTGAAGCGCACAGTTTCTACGAGCAGTACTTC. It is translated as CASSEAHSFYEQYF. This chain links TRBV6-1 with TRBJ2-7; D is ambiguous. The germline V gene has CDR1 MNHNS and CDR2 SASEGT. V lost 0 bases and J 3 bases, leaving 9 bases between the germline ends. The CDR3 extends over 14 amino acids.

The chain has TRBV19 and TRBJ2-7, with 8 positions matching TRBD1. The CDR3 is 15 residues long. CDR1 is LNHDA, CDR2 SQIVND, per germline (reference sequence). Trimming took 8 bases from V and 2 from J; bases not matched to a gene: 11. CDR3 loop: CASSPGQAHTYEQYF. Here the CDR3 DNA reads TGTGCCAGTTCTCCGGGACAGGCCCACACCTACGAGCAGTACTTC. Supplemented by reference TRBV19 and TRBJ2-7, the full variable domain reads DGGITQSPKYLFRKEGQNVTLSCEQNLNHDAMYWYRQDPGQGLRLIYYSQIVNDFQKGDIAEGYSVSREKKESFPLTVTSAQKNPTAFYLCASSPGQAHTYEQYFGPGTRLTVT.

The chain recombines TRBV14 with TRBJ1-1; TRBD1 might be the D (6 bases). Looked up from germline, CDR1 is SGHDN and CDR2 is FVKESK. Deletions cut 3 bases from V and 4 bases from J, with 18 bases between. The CDR3 consists of 16 residues. The CDR3 here is CASSHSGGGRVTEAFF. In DNA form, the CDR3 reads TGTGCCAGCAGCCACTCAGGCGGGGGGCGCGTCACTGAAGCTTTCTTT.

The CDR3 loop is CASSYRPGDPLHF. The CDR3 region has the DNA TGTGCCAGCAGTTACAGGCCAGGGGATCCCCTCCACTTT. V usage is TRBV6-5 and J usage is TRBJ1-6; the D gene is possibly TRBD1 (6 bases). In germline, CDR1 is MNHEY, CDR2 SVGAGI. CDR3 length: 13 amino acids. V shed 2 bases and J shed 13 bases, with 12 bases lying between them.

The rearrangement uses TRBV29-1 and TRBJ2-2; the D gene is possibly TRBD1 (6 bases). The CDR3 length is 17 residues. The germline gives CDR1 SQVTM, CDR2 ANQGSEA. The V end was cut by 5 bases, the J end by 4 bases, with 23 bases between. CDR3 loop: CSVPAGGQGWSTGELFF. Here the CDR3 DNA reads TGCAGCGTTCCCGCTGGAGGCCAGGGGTGGAGCACCGGGGAGCTGTTTTTT.

This sequence joins TRBV7-2 and TRBJ2-5; D is unclear. From germline, CDR1 is SGHTA and CDR2 FQGNSA. Trimming stripped 2 bases from V and 5 bases from J, with 15 bases between. CDR3 size: 15 residues. The DNA of the CDR3 is TGTGCCAGCAGCTTAACCCAAGCCTATATGGAGACCCAGTACTTC. Protein product: CASSLTQAYMETQYF.

The chain carries TRBV27 and TRBJ1-2; the match to TRBD1 covers 9 bases. Germline CDR1 MNHEY, CDR2 SMNVEV (reference sequence). V lost 4 bases, J lost 8 bases, and 5 bases stayed unmatched. The CDR3 loop spans 13 amino acids. CDR3 DNA: TGTGCCAGCAGTTGGGACAGGGCTCGGGGCTACACCTTC. It encodes CASSWDRARGYTF.